What follows is one T cell receptor (beta chain) and its context. Its antigen is not identified. 60 Vbeta and 13 Jbeta primers were used in PCR. Source study methods: As a later analysis found, there were 78 million or so unique TCR beta chains, of which roughly 11 million were shared. Method: immunoSEQ multiplex PCR; TCRdb's copy keeps in-frame clones and lacks some. V, J and clone size reflect that table, while D and trimming were determined from the DNA. Its clone listing holds 65,000 to 90,000 clones. Unrecorded immune exposures were likely, despite nominal health at sampling. The CDR3 consists of 14 residues. After removal of 6 bases from V and 6 bases from J, the junction contained 10 bases not matched to a gene. In germline, CDR1 is SQVTM, CDR2 ANQGSEA. The data were taken from a study of cytomegalovirus exposure and HLA in healthy donors. On the study more broadly: An early data release held some 85 million unique TCRs from HLA-typed donors. General observations from the study: It was confirmed in vitro that a few of the CMV-associated chains were specific for CMV antigens.

This clonotype was obtained from a female donor in good health and CMV-seropositive. V gene TRBV29-1 combines with J gene TRBJ1-1, with 10 bases fitting TRBD1. The sample was PBMCs. CDR3 protein: CSVLSGTGDPEAFF. The CDR3 DNA reads TGCAGCGTCCTATCCGGGACAGGGGATCCTGAAGCTTTCTTT.